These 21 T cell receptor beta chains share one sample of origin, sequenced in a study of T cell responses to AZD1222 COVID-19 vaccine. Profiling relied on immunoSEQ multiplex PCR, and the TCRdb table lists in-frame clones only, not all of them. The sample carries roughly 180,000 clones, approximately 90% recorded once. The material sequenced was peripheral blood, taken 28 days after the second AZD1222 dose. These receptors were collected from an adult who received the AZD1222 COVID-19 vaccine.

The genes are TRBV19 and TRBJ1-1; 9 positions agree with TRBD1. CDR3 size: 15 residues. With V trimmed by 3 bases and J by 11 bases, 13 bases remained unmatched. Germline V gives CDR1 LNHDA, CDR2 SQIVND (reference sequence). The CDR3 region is CASSILGQGFSRAFF. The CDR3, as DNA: TGTGCCAGTAGTATCCTAGGACAGGGGTTTTCGAGGGCTTTCTTT.

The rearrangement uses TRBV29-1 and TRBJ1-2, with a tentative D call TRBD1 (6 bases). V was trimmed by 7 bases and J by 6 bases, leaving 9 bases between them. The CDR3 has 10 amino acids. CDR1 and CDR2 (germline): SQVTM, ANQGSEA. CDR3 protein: CSARGHGYTF. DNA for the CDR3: TGCAGCGCCAGGGGACATGGCTACACCTTC. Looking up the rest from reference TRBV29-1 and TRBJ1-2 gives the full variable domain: SAVISQKPSRDICQRGTSLTIQCQVDSQVTMMFWYRQQPGQSLTLIATANQGSEATYESGFVIDKFPISRPNLTFSTLTVSNMSPEDSSIYLCSARGHGYTFGSGTRLTVV.

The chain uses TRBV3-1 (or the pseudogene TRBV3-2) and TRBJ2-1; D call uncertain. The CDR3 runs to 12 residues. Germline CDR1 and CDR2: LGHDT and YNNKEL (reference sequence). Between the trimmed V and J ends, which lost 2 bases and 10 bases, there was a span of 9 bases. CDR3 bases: TGTGCCAGCAGCCAAACCAGGACGGAGCAGTTCTTC. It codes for CASSQTRTEQFF.

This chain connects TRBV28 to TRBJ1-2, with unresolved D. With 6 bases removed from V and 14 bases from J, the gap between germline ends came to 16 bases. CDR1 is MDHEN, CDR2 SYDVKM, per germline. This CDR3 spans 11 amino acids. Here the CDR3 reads CASRRLDTQTF. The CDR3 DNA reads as TGTGCCAGCAGACGACTCGACACGCAAACCTTC.

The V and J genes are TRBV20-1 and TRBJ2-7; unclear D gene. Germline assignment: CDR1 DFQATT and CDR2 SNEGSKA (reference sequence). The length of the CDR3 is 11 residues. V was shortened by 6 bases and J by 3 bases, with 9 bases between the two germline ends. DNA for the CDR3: TGCAGTGCCTCAAACAACTACGAGCAGTACTTC. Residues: CSASNNYEQYF.

This chain's CDR3 is CASSYSVTGPYEQYF. The CDR3 nucleotides read TGTGCCAGCAGTTACTCTGTGACAGGGCCCTACGAGCAGTACTTC. This sequence joins TRBV6-5 and TRBJ2-7; 7 bases map to TRBD1. Germline V gene data show CDR1 as MNHEY and CDR2 as SVGAGI. V lost 0 bases to trimming and J lost 2 bases; unmatched junction nucleotides: 4. This CDR3 comprises 15 residues.

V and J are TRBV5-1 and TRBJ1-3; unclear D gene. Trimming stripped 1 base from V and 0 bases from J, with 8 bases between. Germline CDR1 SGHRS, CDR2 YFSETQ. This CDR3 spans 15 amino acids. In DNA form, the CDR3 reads TGCGCCAGCAGCTTGACTTACAGCTCTGGAAACACCATATATTTT. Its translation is CASSLTYSSGNTIYF.

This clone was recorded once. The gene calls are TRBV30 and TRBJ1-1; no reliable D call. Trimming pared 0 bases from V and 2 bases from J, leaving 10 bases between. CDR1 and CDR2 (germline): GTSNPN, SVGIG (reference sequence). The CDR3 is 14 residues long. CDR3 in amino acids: CAWSVLQRNTEAFF. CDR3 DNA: TGTGCCTGGAGTGTACTGCAGAGAAACACTGAAGCTTTCTTT.

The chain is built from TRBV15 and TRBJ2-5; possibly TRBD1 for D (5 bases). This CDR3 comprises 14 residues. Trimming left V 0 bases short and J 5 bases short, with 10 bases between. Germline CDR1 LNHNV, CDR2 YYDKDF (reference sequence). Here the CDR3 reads CATSREQGWETQYF. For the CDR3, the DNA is TGTGCCACCAGCAGAGAGCAGGGATGGGAGACCCAGTACTTC.

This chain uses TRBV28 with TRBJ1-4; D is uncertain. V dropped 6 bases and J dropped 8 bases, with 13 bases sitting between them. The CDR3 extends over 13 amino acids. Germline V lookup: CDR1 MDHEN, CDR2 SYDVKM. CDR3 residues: CASSGYQAEKLFF. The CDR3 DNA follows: TGTGCCAGCAGCGGATATCAGGCGGAAAAACTGTTTTTT.

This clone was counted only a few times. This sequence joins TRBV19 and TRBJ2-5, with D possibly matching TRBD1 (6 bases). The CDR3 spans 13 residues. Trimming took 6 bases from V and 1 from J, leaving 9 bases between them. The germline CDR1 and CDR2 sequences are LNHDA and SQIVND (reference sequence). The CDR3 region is CASSTGTQETQYF. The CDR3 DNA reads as TGTGCCAGTAGCACAGGGACCCAAGAGACCCAGTACTTC.

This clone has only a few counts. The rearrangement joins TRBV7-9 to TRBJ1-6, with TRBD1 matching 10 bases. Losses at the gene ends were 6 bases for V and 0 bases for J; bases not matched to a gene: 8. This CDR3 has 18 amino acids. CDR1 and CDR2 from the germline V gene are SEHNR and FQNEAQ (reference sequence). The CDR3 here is CASRGTGAGSSYNSPLHF. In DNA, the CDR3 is TGTGCCAGCAGGGGGACAGGGGCAGGGAGCTCCTATAATTCACCCCTCCACTTT.

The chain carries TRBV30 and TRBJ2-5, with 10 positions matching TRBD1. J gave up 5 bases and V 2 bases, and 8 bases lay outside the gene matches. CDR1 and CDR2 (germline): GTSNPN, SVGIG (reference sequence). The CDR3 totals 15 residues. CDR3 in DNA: TGTGCCTGGAGTCGCGGACAGGGGGGCAAGGAGACCCAGTACTTC. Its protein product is CAWSRGQGGKETQYF.

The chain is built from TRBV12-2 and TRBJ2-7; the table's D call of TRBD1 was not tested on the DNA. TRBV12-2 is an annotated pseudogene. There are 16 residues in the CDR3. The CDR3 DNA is TGTGCAAGTCGCTTAGCCCACCGCCAGGGGGCTTACGAGCAGTACTTC. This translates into CASRLAHRQGAYEQYF.

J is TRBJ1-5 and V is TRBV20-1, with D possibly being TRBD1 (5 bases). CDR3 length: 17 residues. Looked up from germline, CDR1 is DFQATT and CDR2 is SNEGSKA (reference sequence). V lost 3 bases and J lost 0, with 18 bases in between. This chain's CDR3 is CSASVRETAYSNQPQHF. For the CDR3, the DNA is TGCAGTGCTAGTGTCCGTGAGACAGCCTATAGCAATCAGCCCCAGCATTTT.

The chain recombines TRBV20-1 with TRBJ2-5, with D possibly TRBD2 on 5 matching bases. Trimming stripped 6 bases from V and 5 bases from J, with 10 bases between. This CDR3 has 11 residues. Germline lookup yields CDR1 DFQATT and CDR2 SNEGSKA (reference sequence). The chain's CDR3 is CSAEEEETQYF. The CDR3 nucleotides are TGCAGTGCGGAGGAAGAGGAGACCCAGTACTTC.

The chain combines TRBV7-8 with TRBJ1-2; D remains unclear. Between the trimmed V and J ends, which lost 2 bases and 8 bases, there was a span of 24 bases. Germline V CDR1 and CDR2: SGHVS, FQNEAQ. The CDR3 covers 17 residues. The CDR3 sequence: CASSLYLPASTLGGYTF. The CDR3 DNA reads TGTGCCAGCAGCTTATATCTACCGGCCTCAACACTGGGGGGCTACACCTTC.

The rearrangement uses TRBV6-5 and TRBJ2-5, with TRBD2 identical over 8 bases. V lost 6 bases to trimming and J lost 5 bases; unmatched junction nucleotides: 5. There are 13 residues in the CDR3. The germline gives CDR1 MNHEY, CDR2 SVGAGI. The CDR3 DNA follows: TGTGCCAGCAGAGCGGGAGAGGGGGAGACCCAGTACTTC. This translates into CASRAGEGETQYF.

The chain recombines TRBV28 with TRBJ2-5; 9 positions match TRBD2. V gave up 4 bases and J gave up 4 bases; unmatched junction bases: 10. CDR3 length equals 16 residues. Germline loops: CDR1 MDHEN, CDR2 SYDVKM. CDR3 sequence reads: CASSSVGTSPSETQYF. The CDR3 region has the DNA TGTGCCAGCAGTTCCGTGGGGACTAGCCCCTCAGAGACCCAGTACTTC. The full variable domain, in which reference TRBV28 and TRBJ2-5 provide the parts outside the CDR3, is DVKVTQSSRYLVKRTGEKVFLECVQDMDHENMFWYRQDPGLGLRLIYFSYDVKMKEKGDIPEGYSVSREKKERFSLILESASTNQTSMYLCASSSVGTSPSETQYFGPGTRLLVL.

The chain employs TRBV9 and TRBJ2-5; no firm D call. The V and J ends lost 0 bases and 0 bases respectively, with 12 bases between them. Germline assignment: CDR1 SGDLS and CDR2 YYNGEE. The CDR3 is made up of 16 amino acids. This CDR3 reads CASSVVTDQYQETQYF. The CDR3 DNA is TGTGCCAGCAGCGTAGTAACTGACCAGTACCAAGAGACCCAGTACTTC.

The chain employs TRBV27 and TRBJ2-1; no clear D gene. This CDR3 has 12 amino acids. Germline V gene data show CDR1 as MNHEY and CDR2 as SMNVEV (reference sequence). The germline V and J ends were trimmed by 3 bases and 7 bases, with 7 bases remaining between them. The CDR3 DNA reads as TGTGCCAGCAGTTTGCAACAGAATGAGCAGTTCTTC. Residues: CASSLQQNEQFF.